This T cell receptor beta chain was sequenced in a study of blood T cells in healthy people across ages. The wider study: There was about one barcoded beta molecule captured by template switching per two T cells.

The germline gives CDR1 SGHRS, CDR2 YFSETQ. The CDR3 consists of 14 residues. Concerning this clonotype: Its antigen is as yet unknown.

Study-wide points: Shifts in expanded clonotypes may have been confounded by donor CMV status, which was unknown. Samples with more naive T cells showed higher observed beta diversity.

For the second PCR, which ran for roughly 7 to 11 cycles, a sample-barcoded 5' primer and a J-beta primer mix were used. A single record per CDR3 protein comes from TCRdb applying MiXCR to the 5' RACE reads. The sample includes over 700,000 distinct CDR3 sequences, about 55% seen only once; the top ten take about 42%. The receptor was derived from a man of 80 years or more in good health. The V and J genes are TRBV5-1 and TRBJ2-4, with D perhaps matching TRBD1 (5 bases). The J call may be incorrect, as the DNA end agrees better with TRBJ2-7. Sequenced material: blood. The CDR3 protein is CASGETVGSYEQYF. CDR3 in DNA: TGCGCCAGCGGAGAGACAGTCGGCTCCTACGAGCAGTACTTC.